These 8 T cell receptor beta chains were sequenced from one sample in a study of cytomegalovirus exposure and HLA in healthy donors. The study ran its PCR with 60 Vbeta and 13 Jbeta primers. Sequencing used immunoSEQ multiplex PCR; TCRdb keeps in-frame clones, though not all of them. The sample has tens of thousands of clones. Sequencing input: PBMCs. The receptors come from a man aged 50-59 years in good health and CMV-seropositive.

This chain connects TRBV4-3 to TRBJ2-5, with 9 bases aligning to TRBD2. The CDR3 runs to 20 residues. V dropped 0 bases and J dropped 1; count of bases not matched to a gene: 15. Germline-derived CDR1 and CDR2 are LGHNA and YSLEER. This CDR3 is CASSQDQELAGPRGQETQYF. CDR3 nucleotides: TGCGCCAGCAGCCAAGATCAGGAACTAGCGGGTCCCAGGGGCCAAGAGACCCAGTACTTC.

V gene TRBV10-2 combines with J gene TRBJ2-2; D might be TRBD2 (5 bases). The CDR3 runs to 15 residues. Germline-derived CDR1 and CDR2 are WSHSY and SAAADI. Trimming stripped 11 bases from V and 2 bases from J, with 18 bases between. CDR3 DNA sequence: TGCGCCGCTTCTATCTCCGGGGTAAACACCGGGGAGCTGTTTTTT. Translated, it gives CAASISGVNTGELFF.

The chain uses TRBV6-5 and TRBJ2-1; 12 nucleotides match TRBD1. The CDR3 extends over 14 amino acids. With V trimmed by 11 bases and J by 8 bases, 10 bases remained unmatched. The germline gives CDR1 MNHEY, CDR2 SVGAGI. The CDR3 DNA is TGTGCCTCCGCACCGGGACAGGGGGCCGATGAGCAGTTCTTC. Its protein is CASAPGQGADEQFF.

The chain combines TRBV9 with TRBJ2-7; 8 positions match TRBD2. This CDR3 contains 17 residues. The V gene's germline CDR1 is SGDLS and CDR2 YYNGEE. V gave up 0 bases and J gave up 7 bases; unmatched junction bases: 15. The CDR3 spells CASSVAPPRAGASEQYF. The CDR3 coding sequence is TGTGCCAGCAGCGTAGCCCCCCCGAGAGCGGGAGCTAGTGAGCAGTACTTC.

The gene calls are TRBV18 and TRBJ1-2; a possible D gene is TRBD1 (6 bases). V gave up 3 bases and J gave up 4 bases, with 18 bases separating them. The CDR3 consists of 16 residues. Germline V gene data show CDR1 as KGHSH and CDR2 as LQKENI. The CDR3: CASSPPGQGRSYGYTF. The CDR3 coding sequence is TGTGCCAGCTCACCTCCGGGACAAGGGAGATCCTATGGCTACACCTTC.

The V gene is TRBV7-9, the J gene TRBJ2-5; D perhaps matches TRBD2 (6 bases). V was trimmed by 2 bases and J by 3 bases, leaving 10 bases between them. The CDR3 contains 14 residues. Germline values: CDR1 SEHNR, CDR2 FQNEAQ (reference sequence). CDR3 sequence (DNA): TGTGCCAGCAGCTTAACTTGGGGGGAAGAGACCCAGTACTTC. Its protein is CASSLTWGEETQYF.

The V gene is TRBV29-1, the J gene TRBJ2-4; no reliable D call. The CDR3 loop spans 13 amino acids. Germline CDR1 and CDR2: SQVTM and ANQGSEA. The V and J ends lost 5 bases and 0 bases respectively, with 8 bases between them. The CDR3 region is CSVLQRAKNIQYF. The DNA for the CDR3 is TGCAGCGTTTTACAGAGAGCCAAAAACATTCAGTACTTC.

V is TRBV7-8 and J is TRBJ2-1; 13 nucleotides agree with TRBD2. CDR3 length equals 14 residues. V was clipped by 6 bases and J by 9 bases; unmatched bases: 5. The germline CDR1 and CDR2 sequences are SGHVS and FQNEAQ. CDR3 DNA: TGTGCCAGCAGATGGACTAGCGGGAGTGGTGAGCAGTTCTTC. Translation: CASRWTSGSGEQFF.